These 20 T cell receptor beta chains were sequenced from one sample in a study of control samples from healthy donors and cancer patients. TCRdb's table, derived via immunoSEQ multiplex PCR, lists solely in-frame clones and lacks some. The sample has about 98,000 clones, roughly 86% seen once. Sequenced material: blood. These receptors were taken from a man in his fifties or sixties in good health.

The V gene is TRBV7-9, the J gene TRBJ1-5; 9 nucleotides line up with TRBD1. Looked up from germline, CDR1 is SEHNR and CDR2 is FQNEAQ (reference sequence). The trim removed 4 bases at V and 5 bases at J, leaving 6 bases unmatched. This CDR3 contains 15 residues. CDR3: CASSSGQGNYQPQHF. CDR3 bases: TGTGCCAGCAGCTCGGGACAGGGTAACTATCAGCCCCAGCATTTT.

The rearrangement joins TRBV7-9 to TRBJ2-1, with TRBD1 matching 9 bases. Unmatched junction bases numbered 9, after V lost 5 bases and J lost 7 bases. Germline V gives CDR1 SEHNR, CDR2 FQNEAQ (reference sequence). This CDR3 region has 15 residues. The CDR3 nucleotides are TGTGCCAGCAGCCTCCGGACAGGGGCGGGGAATGAGCAGTTCTTC. It is translated as CASSLRTGAGNEQFF. Full variable domain (outside the CDR3, taken from reference TRBV7-9 and TRBJ2-1): DTGVSQNPRHKITKRGQNVTFRCDPISEHNRLYWYRQTLGQGPEFLTYFQNEAQLEKSRLLSDRFSAERPKGSFSTLEIQRTEQGDSAMYLCASSLRTGAGNEQFFGPGTRLTVL.

The chain couples TRBV5-3 to TRBJ1-4; no clear D gene. TRBV5-3 is filed as an ORF, its function uncertain. V was pared by 4 bases and J by 3 bases, with 19 bases between. The CDR3 loop spans 17 amino acids. In nucleotides, the CDR3 is TGTGCCAGAAGCCCACGTGGTCGGGGAGATCCTAATGAAAAACTGTTTTTT. Residues: CARSPRGRGDPNEKLFF.

The CDR3 spells CASRDSGSTDTQYF. The CDR3 DNA reads TGTGCCAGTAGAGATAGCGGGAGCACAGATACGCAGTATTTT. The rearrangement joins TRBV19 to TRBJ2-3, with TRBD2 identical over 7 bases. CDR1 LNHDA and CDR2 SQIVND come from the germline V gene (reference sequence). This CDR3 spans 14 amino acids. V lost 6 bases and J lost 0; bases outside the gene matches: 3.

The rearrangement joins TRBV7-9 to TRBJ2-3, with 11 bases fitting TRBD2. CDR3 length equals 19 residues. The junction had 10 bases not matched to a gene; V was cut back by 2 bases and J by 0 bases. The V gene's germline CDR1 is SEHNR and CDR2 FQNEAQ (reference sequence). The CDR3 loop is CASSLPIIGLAGSTDTQYF. CDR3 nucleotide sequence: TGTGCCAGCAGCTTACCGATAATCGGACTAGCGGGTAGCACAGATACGCAGTATTTT. Complete variable domain (other parts from reference TRBV7-9 and TRBJ2-3): DTGVSQNPRHKITKRGQNVTFRCDPISEHNRLYWYRQTLGQGPEFLTYFQNEAQLEKSRLLSDRFSAERPKGSFSTLEIQRTEQGDSAMYLCASSLPIIGLAGSTDTQYFGPGTRLTVL.

V gene TRBV19 combines with J gene TRBJ1-5, with D unresolved. Per germline, CDR1 LNHDA and CDR2 SQIVND (reference sequence). The V end lost 1 base, the J end lost 4 bases, and 8 bases lay between the germline ends. The CDR3 consists of 14 residues. The DNA of the CDR3 is TGTGCCAGTAGTATAGGCCCAAGTAATCAGCCCCAGCATTTT. Protein sequence: CASSIGPSNQPQHF.

V is TRBV6-6 and J is TRBJ2-3, with D perhaps matching TRBD1 (5 bases). With 6 bases removed from V and 3 bases from J, the gap between germline ends came to 10 bases. Germline V lookup: CDR1 MNHNY, CDR2 SVGAGI (reference sequence). The CDR3 totals 13 residues. CDR3 sequence: CASRNRRTDTQYF. CDR3 in DNA: TGTGCCAGCAGGAACAGGCGAACAGATACGCAGTATTTT.

The chain joins TRBV25-1 to TRBJ1-5, with D possibly being TRBD1 (5 bases). This CDR3 is 15 amino acids long. Germline loops: CDR1 MGHDK, CDR2 SYGVNS. V was shortened by 1 base and J by 5 bases, with 12 bases between the two germline ends. This chain's CDR3 is CASSEFQGGDQPQHF. The CDR3 DNA reads TGTGCCAGCAGTGAATTTCAGGGAGGCGATCAGCCCCAGCATTTT.

This clone was detected only once. V and J are TRBV18 and TRBJ2-1, with D perhaps being TRBD1 or TRBD2 (6 bases each). CDR3 length: 17 residues. Per the germline V gene, CDR1 is KGHSH and CDR2 is LQKENI. V lost 3 bases and J 2 bases, leaving 17 bases between the germline ends. CDR3 loop: CASSPPRGGEAYNEQFF. In nucleotides, the CDR3 is TGTGCCAGCTCACCGCCCAGGGGCGGGGAGGCCTACAATGAGCAGTTCTTC.

V is TRBV7-6 and J is TRBJ1-4, with 7 bases aligning to TRBD1. The ends lost 5 bases at V and 8 bases at J; junction bases unmatched: 8. The CDR3 runs 14 residues. Germline V gives CDR1 SGHVS, CDR2 FNYEAQ. In nucleotides, the CDR3 is TGTGCCAGCAGCCCGACAGGGAACATAGAAAAACTGTTTTTT. This sequence encodes CASSPTGNIEKLFF. The full variable domain, with the rest looked up from reference TRBV7-6 and TRBJ1-4, is GAGVSQSPRYKVTKRGQDVALRCDPISGHVSLYWYRQALGQGPEFLTYFNYEAQQDKSGLPNDRFSAERPEGSISTLTIQRTEQRDSAMYRCASSPTGNIEKLFFGSGTQLSVL.

The rearrangement uses TRBV30 and TRBJ1-2; D possibly corresponds to TRBD1 (5 bases). Germline V gene data show CDR1 as GTSNPN and CDR2 as SVGIG (reference sequence). Trimming shortened V by 3 bases and J by 6 bases, and 14 bases separated the two germline ends. The CDR3 length is 13 residues. In DNA, the CDR3 is TGTGCCTGGAGCAGCGGGGGGAATGATGGCTACACCTTC. It yields the protein CAWSSGGNDGYTF. The full variable domain, in which reference TRBV30 and TRBJ1-2 provide the parts outside the CDR3, is SQTIHQWPATLVQPVGSPLSLECTVEGTSNPNLYWYRQAAGRGLQLLFYSVGIGQISSEVPQNLSASRPQDRQFILSSKKLLLSDSGFYLCAWSSGGNDGYTFGSGTRLTVV.

The V call is TRBV7-2, the J call TRBJ1-5, with D possibly TRBD1 on 6 matching bases. Germline values: CDR1 SGHTA, CDR2 FQGNSA. CDR3 length equals 15 residues. Trimming removed 1 base from V and 5 bases from J, with 12 bases in between. The CDR3 sequence: CASSLEDRRDQPQHF. The CDR3 region has the DNA TGTGCCAGCAGCTTAGAAGACAGGCGTGATCAGCCCCAGCATTTT.

This clone was recorded once. CDR3 nucleotide sequence: TGTGCCAGCAGCGTAGGGGGCTCTAATGAAAAACTGTTTTTT. It encodes CASSVGGSNEKLFF. The chain has TRBV9 and TRBJ1-4; perhaps TRBD1 as D (5 bases). V was shortened by 0 bases and J by 3 bases, with 6 bases between the two germline ends. The CDR3 runs to 14 residues. The germline V gene encodes CDR1 SGDLS and CDR2 YYNGEE.

V usage is TRBV7-9 and J usage is TRBJ2-7; 8 bases match TRBD2. Trimming cost V 1 base and J 5 bases; bases outside gene matches: 7. Germline V gene data show CDR1 as SEHNR and CDR2 as FQNEAQ (reference sequence). This CDR3 contains 15 residues. The CDR3 nucleotides are TGTGCCAGCAGCTTAGGAAGGGGACTAGACCACGAGCAGTACTTC. Encoded protein: CASSLGRGLDHEQYF.

The V gene is TRBV24-1, the J gene TRBJ2-2; 9 bases agree with TRBD2. This CDR3 is built from 17 residues. Germline V CDR1 and CDR2: KGHDR, SFDVKD. Written as DNA, the CDR3 is TGTCCCCCCAGTGACTTGGGCGGGGGGGTAAACACCGGGGAGCTGTTTTTT. Its protein is CPPSDLGGGVNTGELFF.

The chain links TRBV4-1 to TRBJ2-7, with D possibly TRBD2 on 6 matching bases. The germline V gene has CDR1 MGHRA and CDR2 YSYEKL. CDR3 length: 13 amino acids. The ends were cut back, 7 bases at V and 6 bases at J, with 16 bases in the middle. The CDR3 loop is CASTEIAGFEQYF. CDR3 DNA sequence: TGCGCCAGCACTGAAATCGCGGGGTTCGAGCAGTACTTC.

The chain's CDR3 is CASSLAAGSNQPQHF. The CDR3 nucleotides read TGTGCCAGCAGCCTAGCGGCAGGTAGCAATCAGCCCCAGCATTTT. V gene TRBV5-5 combines with J gene TRBJ1-5; no reliable D call. Germline loops: CDR1 SGHKS, CDR2 YYEKEE (reference sequence). The germline V and J ends were trimmed by 4 bases and 0 bases, with 11 bases remaining between them. The CDR3 contains 15 residues.

As DNA, the CDR3 is TGCGCCAGCAGCCAATCCGGACTAGCGGGGAACACAGATACGCAGTATTTT. It codes for CASSQSGLAGNTDTQYF. The chain has TRBV4-1 and TRBJ2-3; 12 nucleotides align to TRBD2. V dropped 2 bases and J dropped 2; count of bases not matched to a gene: 5. Germline V CDR1 and CDR2: MGHRA, YSYEKL. The CDR3 sequence is 17 residues long.

The chain links TRBV28 to TRBJ1-5; D not certain. The CDR3 runs 14 residues. Per the germline V gene, CDR1 is MDHEN and CDR2 is SYDVKM. V was cut by 7 bases and J by 1 base, with 11 bases left in between. CDR3: CASMGSSSNQPQHF. The CDR3 bases are TGTGCCAGCATGGGTTCCTCCAGCAATCAGCCCCAGCATTTT.

In its sample, this clone was seen once. J is TRBJ2-1 and V is TRBV10-3; tentatively, D is TRBD2 (5 bases). CDR3 length equals 15 residues. Trimming stripped 0 bases from V and 6 bases from J, with 12 bases between. CDR1 and CDR2 from the germline V gene are ENHRY and SYGVKD. The CDR3: CAISESSGVGNEQFF. The DNA of the CDR3 is TGTGCCATCAGTGAGTCGAGCGGAGTCGGCAATGAGCAGTTCTTC.